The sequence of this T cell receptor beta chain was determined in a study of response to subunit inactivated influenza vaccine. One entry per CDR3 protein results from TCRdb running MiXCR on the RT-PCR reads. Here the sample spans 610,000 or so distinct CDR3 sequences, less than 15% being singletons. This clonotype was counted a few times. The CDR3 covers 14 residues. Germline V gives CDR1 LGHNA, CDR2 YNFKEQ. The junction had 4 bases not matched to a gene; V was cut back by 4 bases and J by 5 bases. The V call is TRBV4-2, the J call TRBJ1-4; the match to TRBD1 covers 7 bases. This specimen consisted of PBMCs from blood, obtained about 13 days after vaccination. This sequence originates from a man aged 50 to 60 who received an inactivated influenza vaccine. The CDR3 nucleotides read TGTGCCAGCAGCCCCGACAGGGCCAATGAAAAACTGTTTTTT. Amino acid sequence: CASSPDRANEKLFF.